A selection of T cell receptor beta chains follows, all from one sample in a study of CD8 T cells in ankylosing spondylitis. TCRdb recomputed calls from the 5' RACE reads with MiXCR, one row per CDR3 protein. Of 250,000 to 350,000 distinct CDR3 sequences listed, less than 25% are singletons. Sequences were obtained from blood, either unsorted or a sorted T cell fraction (not recorded which). The receptors shown here come from a female donor with ankylosing spondylitis or in good health (not recorded which). The CDR3 runs from the conserved cysteine through the conserved F or W. The D gene is left open where the match is weak. Not every row has a clone size; where given, it reads once, few, many or a size class.

D gene | J gene | V gene | CDR3 length | clone size | CDR3 DNA | CDR3 protein
TRBD2 | TRBJ2-3 | TRBV27 | 17 | few | TGTGCCAGCAGTTTCCGCTCCACTAGCGGTAGCACAGATACGCAGTATTTT | CASSFRSTSGSTDTQYF
TRBD2 | TRBJ2-1 | TRBV6-2/TRBV6-3 | 16 | few | TGTGCCAGCAGTGCGCGGGGGAGCGGGAGATCGGATGAGCAGTTCTTC | CASSARGSGRSDEQFF
. | TRBJ2-7 | TRBV27 | 15 | . | TGTGCCAGCAGCCACGCCCAGGCGCAGGCCTACGAGCAGTACTTC | CASSHAQAQAYEQYF
TRBD2 | TRBJ2-7 | TRBV29-1 | 16 | many | TGCAGCGTTGCCCGGGGGAGGGCGGGAGCCTCCTACGAGCAGTACTTC | CSVARGRAGASYEQYF
. | TRBJ2-7 | TRBV3-1 | 15 | . | TGTGCCAGCAGCCAAGAAACTGGGGTTCGGAACGAGCAGTACTTC | CASSQETGVRNEQYF
. | TRBJ2-1 | TRBV4-1 | 15 | few | TGCGCCAGCAGCCTGAGACTAGGCGGTAGGAATGAGCAGTTCTTC | CASSLRLGGRNEQFF
. | TRBJ2-7 | TRBV19 | 12 | . | TGTGCCAGTAGCCCCCGGGGTCTCGAGCAGTACTTC | CASSPRGLEQYF
. | TRBJ2-3 | TRBV20-1 | 12 | . | TGCAGTGCTGCCATTAGCACAGATACGCAGTATTTT | CSAAISTDTQYF
. | TRBJ2-7 | TRBV6-5 | 15 | . | TGTGCCAGCAGTTACGGGCAAAAGGGGACCTACGAGCAGTACTTC | CASSYGQKGTYEQYF
. | TRBJ1-1 | TRBV12-3/TRBV12-4 | 14 | . | TGTGCCAGCAGTTTAGGGGCACCCGGGGGGCAAGCTTTCTTT | CASSLGAPGGQAFF
. | TRBJ1-5 | TRBV6-2/TRBV6-3 | 15 | . | TGTGCCAGCAGTCCCGACCCCGGGGTCAATCAGCCCCAGCATTTT | CASSPDPGVNQPQHF
TRBD2 | TRBJ2-2 | TRBV11-2 | 18 | . | TGTGCCAGCAGCTTAATGGGCTGGACTAGCAGGAACACCGGGGAGCTGTTTTTT | CASSLMGWTSRNTGELFF
. | TRBJ2-1 | TRBV2 | 15 | few | TGTGCCAGCAGTGAACAGGTCGGAGCCTCAGCTTTTCAGTTCTTC | CASSEQVGASAFQFF
. | TRBJ1-1 | TRBV4-3 | 15 | few | TGCGCCAGCAGCCAAGATACGGAAACAAACACTGAAGCTTTCTTT | CASSQDTETNTEAFF
. | TRBJ2-6 | TRBV6-2/TRBV6-3 | 17 | . | TGTGCCAGCAGCCGCTCGAAACTGAGCTCTGGGGCCAACGTCCTGACTTTC | CASSRSKLSSGANVLTF
. | TRBJ1-1 | TRBV27 | 17 | . | TGTGCGAGCAGTAAGGTGAATGGTTGGATAAGGGACACTGAAGCTTTCTTT | CASSKVNGWIRDTEAFF
. | TRBJ2-5 | TRBV29-1 | 14 | . | TGCAGCGTTCCTGGGGGGTCGGGGAGAGAGACCCAGTACTTC | CSVPGGSGRETQYF
TRBD2 | TRBJ2-3 | TRBV29-1 | 13 | few | TGCAGCGTTGAGATAGCGGGAACAGATACGCAGTATTTT | CSVEIAGTDTQYF
. | TRBJ1-2 | TRBV6-5 | 13 | few | TGTGCCAGCAGTAACACCGCCCGGGGTGGCTACACCTTC | CASSNTARGGYTF
. | TRBJ2-1 | TRBV29-1 | 12 | many | TGCAGCGCCAAAAGTCCGGGAGAGGAGCAGTTCTTC | CSAKSPGEEQFF
. | TRBJ1-5 | TRBV6-5 | 15 | . | TGTGCCAGCAGTTACTCGTCCCCTTTAAATCAGCCCCAGCATTTT | CASSYSSPLNQPQHF
TRBD2 | TRBJ2-1 | TRBV18 | 16 | once | TGTGCCAGCTCTCAAGGGGCGGGAGCGCTTTACAATGAGCAGTTCTTC | CASSQGAGALYNEQFF
. | TRBJ2-2 | TRBV6-6 | 13 | . | TGTGCCGGAGGGACAGCCTTGACCGGGGAGCTGTTTTTT | CAGGTALTGELFF
TRBD1 | TRBJ2-7 | TRBV6-1 | 16 | . | TGTGCCAGCAGGTCGCCACGGGACAGGGGGTTGTACGAGCAGTACTTC | CASRSPRDRGLYEQYF
TRBD1 | TRBJ2-4 | TRBV7-2 | 16 | . | TGTGCCAGCAGCCTAGGATGGGACAGGGATACAAACATTCAGTACTTC | CASSLGWDRDTNIQYF
. | TRBJ2-2 | TRBV9 | 15 | . | TGTGCCAGCAGCCCCCGGTGGGGCAACACCGGGGAGCTGTTTTTT | CASSPRWGNTGELFF
TRBD2 | TRBJ2-3 | TRBV24-1 | 16 | . | TGTGCCACCAGTGGAATTGCGGGAGGGGGAACAGATACGCAGTATTTT | CATSGIAGGGTDTQYF
. | TRBJ2-1 | TRBV5-1 | 13 | . | TGCGCCAGCAGCTTGAAGGGGGATGATGAGCAGTTCTTC | CASSLKGDDEQFF
. | TRBJ1-2 | TRBV12-3/TRBV12-4 | 14 | . | TGTGCCAGCAGTTTACGGCAGGACACAGCGGGCTACACCTTC | CASSLRQDTAGYTF
TRBD1 | TRBJ2-7 | TRBV12-3/TRBV12-4 | 15 | . | TGTGCCAGCAGCACCCAGGGACAGGTTTTGTACGAGCAGTACTTC | CASSTQGQVLYEQYF
TRBD2 | TRBJ2-3 | TRBV12-3/TRBV12-4 | 15 | many | TGTGCCAGCAGATTTACTAGCGGCCGCACAGATACGCAGTATTTT | CASRFTSGRTDTQYF
. | TRBJ2-2 | TRBV12-3/TRBV12-4 | 12 | many | TGTGCCAGCAGTTTAAGGGGCGGGGAGCTGTTTTTT | CASSLRGGELFF
. | TRBJ1-1 | TRBV18 | 15 | . | TGTGCCAGCTCACCCAGCAGCCTCCTGAACACTGAAGCTTTCTTT | CASSPSSLLNTEAFF
. | TRBJ2-7 | TRBV20-1 | 13 | few | TGCAGTGCTAGAGCTAGCGCAAACTACGAGCAGTACTTC | CSARASANYEQYF
TRBD2 | TRBJ2-2 | TRBV12-3/TRBV12-4 | 16 | . | TGTGCCAGCAGTAAGACTAGCGGGCCTTTCACCGGGGAGCTGTTTTTT | CASSKTSGPFTGELFF
TRBD2 | TRBJ2-1 | TRBV4-3 | 20 | few | TGCGCCAGCAGCCAAGATAGGCTAGCGGGAGGGGTTGCTGGGGAGGATGAGCAGTTCTTC | CASSQDRLAGGVAGEDEQFF
. | TRBJ2-1 | TRBV3-1 | 13 | . | TGTGCCAGCATGGGCGGTTACTACAATGAGCAGTTCTTC | CASMGGYYNEQFF
. | TRBJ2-3 | TRBV20-1 | 15 | . | TGCAGTGCCACCCCCTCGGCTCTCCGGACAGATACGCAGTATTTT | CSATPSALRTDTQYF
TRBD2 | TRBJ2-3 | TRBV19 | 15 | . | TGTGCCAGTAGTGGCCTAGCGGGAAGCACAGATACGCAGTATTTT | CASSGLAGSTDTQYF
TRBD1 | TRBJ2-5 | TRBV6-1 | 14 | . | TGTGCCAGCAGTCGCCCGGCCCTGCAGGGGGCCCAGTACTTC | CASSRPALQGAQYF
TRBD1 | TRBJ1-2 | TRBV12-3/TRBV12-4 | 16 | few | TGTGCCAGCAGTTCGAATTCCGGGACAGGGGGGATGGACTACACCTTC | CASSSNSGTGGMDYTF
. | TRBJ1-2 | TRBV30 | 12 | . | TGTGCCTGGATCGGGACGGGCTATGGCTACACCTTC | CAWIGTGYGYTF
. | TRBJ2-1 | TRBV23-1 | 12 | . | TGCGCCAGGTATTTTGGTGACAATGAGCAGTTCTTC | CARYFGDNEQFF
. | TRBJ1-2 | TRBV20-1 | 16 | many | TGCAGTGCTAGAGATTGGGTGGTCACGGGGGGTAGTGGCTACACCTTC | CSARDWVVTGGSGYTF
. | TRBJ1-2 | TRBV6-6 | 11 | few | TGTGCCAGTTCGTCCTCTGGGGGCTACACCTTC | CASSSSGGYTF
. | TRBJ2-2 | TRBV12-3/TRBV12-4 | 12 | few | TGTGCCAGCAGTTTCGGCCCCGGGGAGCTGTTTTTT | CASSFGPGELFF
TRBD2 | TRBJ2-1 | TRBV7-2 | 15 | . | TGTGCCAGCAAAGGGACTAGCGGGAGTAAAAATGAGCAGTTCTTC | CASKGTSGSKNEQFF
TRBD1 | TRBJ2-1 | TRBV11-2 | 15 | . | TGTGCCAGCAGCCCGCGACAGGGGGCAGACAATGAGCAGTTCTTC | CASSPRQGADNEQFF
TRBD1 | TRBJ2-1 | TRBV6-5 | 14 | few | TGTGCCAGCAGTTATCCCGGGACAGGTCGGGAGCAGTTCTTC | CASSYPGTGREQFF
. | TRBJ1-5 | TRBV7-9 | 14 | . | TGTGCCAGCAGTCGAACAGGGACAAATCAGCCCCAGCATTTT | CASSRTGTNQPQHF
. | TRBJ2-2 | TRBV18 | 15 | . | TGTGCCAGCTCTCCCGCGGACACGAACACCGGGGAGCTGTTTTTT | CASSPADTNTGELFF
. | TRBJ2-3 | TRBV20-1 | 15 | few | TGCAGTGCTAGGGAGGGCTCCACGCGCACAGATACGCAGTATTTT | CSAREGSTRTDTQYF
. | TRBJ2-2 | TRBV10-1 | 13 | few | TGCGCCAGCAGTGAGCATAGGACCGGGGAGCTGTTTTTT | CASSEHRTGELFF
. | TRBJ1-1 | TRBV12-3/TRBV12-4 | 14 | . | TGTGCCAGCAGTTTCCCCGGAGGGAACACTGAAGCTTTCTTT | CASSFPGGNTEAFF
. | TRBJ2-1 | TRBV20-1 | 14 | few | TGCAGTGCTAGAGATCCCCCGGGACGTGGTGAGCAGTTCTTC | CSARDPPGRGEQFF
. | TRBJ2-7 | TRBV29-1 | 13 | many | TGCAGCGTTGAGTCAGTCGAATTAAACGAGCAGTACTTC | CSVESVELNEQYF
TRBD1 | TRBJ2-7 | TRBV19 | 15 | . | TGTGCCAGTAGTATACGGACAGGAGAGTTTTACGAGCAGTACTTC | CASSIRTGEFYEQYF
. | TRBJ2-7 | TRBV20-1 | 11 | . | TGCAGTGCTAAGTTAGGGTGGGAGCAGTACTTC | CSAKLGWEQYF
. | TRBJ2-7 | TRBV2 | 15 | . | TGTGCCAGCAGTGAAGACCTAGCAGCAACCTACGAGCAGTACTTC | CASSEDLAATYEQYF